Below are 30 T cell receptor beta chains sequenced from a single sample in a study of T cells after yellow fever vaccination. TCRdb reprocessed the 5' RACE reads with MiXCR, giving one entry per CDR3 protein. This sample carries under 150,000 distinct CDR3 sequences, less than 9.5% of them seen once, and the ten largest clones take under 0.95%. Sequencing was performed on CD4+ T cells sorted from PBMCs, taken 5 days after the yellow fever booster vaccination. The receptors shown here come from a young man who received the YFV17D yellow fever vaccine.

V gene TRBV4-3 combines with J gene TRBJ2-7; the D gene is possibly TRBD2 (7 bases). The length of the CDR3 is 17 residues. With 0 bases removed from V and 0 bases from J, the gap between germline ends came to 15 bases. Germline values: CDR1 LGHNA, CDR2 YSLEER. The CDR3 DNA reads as TGCGCCAGCAGCCAAGATAGGACGGGGGGCAGCTCCTACGAGCAGTACTTC. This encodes CASSQDRTGGSSYEQYF.

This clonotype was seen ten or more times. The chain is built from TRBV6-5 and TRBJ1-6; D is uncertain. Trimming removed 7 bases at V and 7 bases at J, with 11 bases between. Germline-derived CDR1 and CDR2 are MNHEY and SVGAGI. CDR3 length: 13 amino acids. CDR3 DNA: TGTGCCAGCACCGGACTTCTGAATTCACCCCTCCACTTT. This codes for CASTGLLNSPLHF.

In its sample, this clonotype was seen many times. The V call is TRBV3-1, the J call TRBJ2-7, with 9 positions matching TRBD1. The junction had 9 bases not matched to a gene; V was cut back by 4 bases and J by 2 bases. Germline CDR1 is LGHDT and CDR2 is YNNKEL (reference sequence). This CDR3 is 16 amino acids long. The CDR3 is CASSRVAGQGPYEQYF. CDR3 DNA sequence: TGTGCCAGCAGCCGGGTTGCGGGACAGGGCCCCTACGAGCAGTACTTC.

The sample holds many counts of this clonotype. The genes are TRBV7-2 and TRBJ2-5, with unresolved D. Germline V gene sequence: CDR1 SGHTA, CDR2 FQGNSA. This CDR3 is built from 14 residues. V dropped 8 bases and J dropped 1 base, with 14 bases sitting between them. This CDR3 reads CASLELAAQETQYF. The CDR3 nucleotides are TGTGCCAGCCTCGAGTTGGCAGCCCAAGAGACCCAGTACTTC.

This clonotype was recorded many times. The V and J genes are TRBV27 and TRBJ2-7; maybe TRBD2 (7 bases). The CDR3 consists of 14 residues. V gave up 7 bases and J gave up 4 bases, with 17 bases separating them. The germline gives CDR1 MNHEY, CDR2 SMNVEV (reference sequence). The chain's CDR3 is CASKVGGAAYEQYF. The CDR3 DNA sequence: TGTGCCAGCAAAGTAGGGGGGGCGGCATACGAGCAGTACTTC.

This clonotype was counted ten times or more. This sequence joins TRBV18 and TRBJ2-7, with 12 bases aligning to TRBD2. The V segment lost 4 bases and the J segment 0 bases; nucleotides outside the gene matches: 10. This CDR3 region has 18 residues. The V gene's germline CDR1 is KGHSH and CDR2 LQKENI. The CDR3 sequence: CASSLSGTSGRNSYEQYF. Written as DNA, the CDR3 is TGTGCCAGCTCACTTTCCGGGACTAGCGGGCGAAACTCCTACGAGCAGTACTTC.

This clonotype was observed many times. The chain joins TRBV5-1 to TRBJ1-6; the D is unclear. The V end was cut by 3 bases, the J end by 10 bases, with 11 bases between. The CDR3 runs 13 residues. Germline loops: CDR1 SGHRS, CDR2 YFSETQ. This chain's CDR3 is CASSSAGSSPLHF. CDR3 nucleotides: TGCGCCAGCAGCTCAGCGGGGAGCTCACCCCTCCACTTT.

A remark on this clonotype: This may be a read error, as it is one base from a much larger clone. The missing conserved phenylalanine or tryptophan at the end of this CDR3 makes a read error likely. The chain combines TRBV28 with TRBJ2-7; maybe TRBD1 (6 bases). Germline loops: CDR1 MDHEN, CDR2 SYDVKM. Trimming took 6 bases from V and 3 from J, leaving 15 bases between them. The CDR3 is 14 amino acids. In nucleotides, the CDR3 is TGTGCCAGCAGCTTGACAGGACCCTACTACGAGCAGTACTTA. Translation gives CASSLTGPYYEQYL.

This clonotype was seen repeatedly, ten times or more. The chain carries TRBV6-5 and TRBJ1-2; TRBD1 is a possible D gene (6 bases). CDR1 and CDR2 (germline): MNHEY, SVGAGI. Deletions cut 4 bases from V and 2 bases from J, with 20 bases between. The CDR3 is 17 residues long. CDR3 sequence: CASSSGLGQRINYGYTF. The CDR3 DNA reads TGTGCCAGCAGTTCTGGACTTGGACAGAGAATCAACTATGGCTACACCTTC.

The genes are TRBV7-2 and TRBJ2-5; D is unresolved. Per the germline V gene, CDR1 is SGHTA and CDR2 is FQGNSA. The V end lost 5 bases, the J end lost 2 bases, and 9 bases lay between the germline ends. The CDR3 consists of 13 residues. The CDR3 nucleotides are TGTGCCAGCAGCGGCAGGAAGCAAGAGACCCAGTACTTC. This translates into CASSGRKQETQYF.

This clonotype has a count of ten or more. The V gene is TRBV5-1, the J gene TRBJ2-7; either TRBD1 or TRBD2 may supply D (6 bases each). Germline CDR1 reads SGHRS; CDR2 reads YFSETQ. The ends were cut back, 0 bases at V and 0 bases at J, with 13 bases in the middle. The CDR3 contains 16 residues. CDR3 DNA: TGCGCCAGCAGCTTGGAGGGGGGCCTGGGCTCCTACGAGCAGTACTTC. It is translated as CASSLEGGLGSYEQYF.

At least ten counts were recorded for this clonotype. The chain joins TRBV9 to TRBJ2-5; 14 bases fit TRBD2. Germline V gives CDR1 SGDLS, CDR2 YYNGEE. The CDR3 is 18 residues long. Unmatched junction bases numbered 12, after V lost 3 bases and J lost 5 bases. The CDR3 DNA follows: TGTGCCAGCAGCGCGGGGAAGGGCGGACTAGCGGGAGGTGAGACCCAGTACTTC. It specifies CASSAGKGGLAGGETQYF.

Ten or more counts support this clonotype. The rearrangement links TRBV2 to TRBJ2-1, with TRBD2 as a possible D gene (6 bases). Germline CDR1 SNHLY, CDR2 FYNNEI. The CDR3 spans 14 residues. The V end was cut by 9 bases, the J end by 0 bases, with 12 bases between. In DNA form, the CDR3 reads TGTGCCAGTACACGGGACTCCTCCTACAATGAGCAGTTCTTC. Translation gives CASTRDSSYNEQFF. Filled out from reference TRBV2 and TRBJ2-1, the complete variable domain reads EPEVTQTPSHQVTQMGQEVILRCVPISNHLYFYWYRQILGQKVEFLVSFYNNEISEKSEIFDDQFSVERPDGSNFTLKIRSTKLEDSAMYFCASTRDSSYNEQFFGPGTRLTVL.

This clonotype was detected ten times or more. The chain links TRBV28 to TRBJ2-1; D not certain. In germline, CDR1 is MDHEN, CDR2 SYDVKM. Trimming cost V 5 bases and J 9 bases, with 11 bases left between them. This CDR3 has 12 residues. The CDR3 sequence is CASSAYMGEQFF. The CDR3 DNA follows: TGTGCCAGCAGTGCCTATATGGGTGAGCAGTTCTTC.

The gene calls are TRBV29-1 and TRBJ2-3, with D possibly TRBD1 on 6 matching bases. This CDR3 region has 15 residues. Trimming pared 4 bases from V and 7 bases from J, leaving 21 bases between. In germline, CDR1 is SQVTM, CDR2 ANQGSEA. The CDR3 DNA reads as TGCAGCGTTGGGGCGTGGGGGCTGGGTGTAAATACGCAGTATTTT. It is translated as CSVGAWGLGVNTQYF.

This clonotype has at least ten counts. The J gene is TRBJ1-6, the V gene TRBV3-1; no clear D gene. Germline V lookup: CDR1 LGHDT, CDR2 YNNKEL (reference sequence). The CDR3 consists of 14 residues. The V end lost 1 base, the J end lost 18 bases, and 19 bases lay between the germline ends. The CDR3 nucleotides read TGTGCCAGCAGCCAAGCAGGAATGGACGGTCGACCCCACTTT. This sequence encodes CASSQAGMDGRPHF.

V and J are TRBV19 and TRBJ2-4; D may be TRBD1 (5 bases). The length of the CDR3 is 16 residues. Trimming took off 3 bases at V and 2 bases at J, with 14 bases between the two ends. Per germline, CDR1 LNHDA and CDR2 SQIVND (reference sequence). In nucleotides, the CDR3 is TGTGCCAGTAGTATTAGCCCTACAGGACCCAAAAACATTCAGTACTTC. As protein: CASSISPTGPKNIQYF.

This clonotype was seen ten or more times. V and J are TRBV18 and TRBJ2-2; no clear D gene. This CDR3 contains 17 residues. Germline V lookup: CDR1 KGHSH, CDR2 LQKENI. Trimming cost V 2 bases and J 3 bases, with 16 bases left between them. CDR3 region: CASSPSILSADTGELFF. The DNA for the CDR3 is TGTGCCAGCTCACCATCTATACTGAGCGCAGACACCGGGGAGCTGTTTTTT.

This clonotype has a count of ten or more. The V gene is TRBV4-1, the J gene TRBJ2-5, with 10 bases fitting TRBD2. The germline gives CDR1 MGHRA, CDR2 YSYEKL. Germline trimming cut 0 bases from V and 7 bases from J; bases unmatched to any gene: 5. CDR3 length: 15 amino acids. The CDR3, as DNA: TGCGCCAGCAGCCAAGAAGGAGCGGGAGGGTCGACCCAGTACTTC. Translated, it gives CASSQEGAGGSTQYF.

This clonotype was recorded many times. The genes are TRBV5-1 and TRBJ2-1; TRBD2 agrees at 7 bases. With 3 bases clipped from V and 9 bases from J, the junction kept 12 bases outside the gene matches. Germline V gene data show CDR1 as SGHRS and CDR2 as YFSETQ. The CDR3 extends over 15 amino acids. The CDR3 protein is CASSSGLAETGEQFF. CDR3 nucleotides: TGCGCCAGCAGCTCGGGGCTAGCGGAAACCGGTGAGCAGTTCTTC.

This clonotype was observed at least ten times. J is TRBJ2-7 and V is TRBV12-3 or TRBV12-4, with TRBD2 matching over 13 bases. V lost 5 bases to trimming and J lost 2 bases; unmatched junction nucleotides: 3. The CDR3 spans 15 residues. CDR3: CASSLGLAGTYEQYF. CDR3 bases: TGTGCCAGCAGTCTGGGACTAGCGGGGACCTACGAGCAGTACTTC.

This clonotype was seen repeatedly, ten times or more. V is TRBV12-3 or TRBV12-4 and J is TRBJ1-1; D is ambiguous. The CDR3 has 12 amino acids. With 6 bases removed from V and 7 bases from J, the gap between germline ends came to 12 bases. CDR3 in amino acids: CASRALVGEAFF. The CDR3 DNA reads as TGTGCCAGCAGGGCCCTCGTCGGTGAAGCTTTCTTT.

This CDR3 is CASSPKDRGRGANEQFF. Written as DNA, the CDR3 is TGCGCCAGCAGCCCTAAAGACAGGGGGCGAGGGGCCAATGAGCAGTTCTTC. The V and J genes are TRBV4-3 and TRBJ2-1, with 10 bases identical to TRBD1. V lost 4 bases and J lost 6; bases outside the gene matches: 12. The germline V gene encodes CDR1 LGHNA and CDR2 YSLEER. The CDR3 is 17 residues long.

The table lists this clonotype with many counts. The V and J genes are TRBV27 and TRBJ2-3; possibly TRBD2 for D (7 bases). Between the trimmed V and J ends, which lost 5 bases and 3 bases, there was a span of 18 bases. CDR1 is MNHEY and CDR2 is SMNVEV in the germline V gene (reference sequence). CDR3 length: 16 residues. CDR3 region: CASSPTGRVATDTQYF. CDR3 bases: TGTGCCAGCAGTCCTACAGGGAGGGTGGCAACAGATACGCAGTATTTT.

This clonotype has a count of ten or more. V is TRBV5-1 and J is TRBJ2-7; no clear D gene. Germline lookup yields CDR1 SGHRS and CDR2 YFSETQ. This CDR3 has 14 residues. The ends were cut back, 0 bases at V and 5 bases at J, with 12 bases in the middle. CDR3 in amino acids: CASSLEGRVDEQYF. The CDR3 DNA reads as TGCGCCAGCAGCTTGGAAGGCCGGGTCGACGAGCAGTACTTC.

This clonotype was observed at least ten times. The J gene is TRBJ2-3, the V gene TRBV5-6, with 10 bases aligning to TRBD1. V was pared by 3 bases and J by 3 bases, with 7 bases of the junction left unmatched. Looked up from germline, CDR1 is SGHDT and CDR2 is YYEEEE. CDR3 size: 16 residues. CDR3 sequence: CASSSRGTGATDTQYF. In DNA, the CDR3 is TGTGCCAGCAGCTCGCGGGGGACAGGGGCGACAGATACGCAGTATTTT.

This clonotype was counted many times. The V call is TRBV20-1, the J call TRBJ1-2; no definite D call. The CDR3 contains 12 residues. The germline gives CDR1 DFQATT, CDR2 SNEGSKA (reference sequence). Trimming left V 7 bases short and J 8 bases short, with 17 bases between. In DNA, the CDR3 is TGCAGTGTTTCCACCGCGGTGGAGGGCTACACCTTC. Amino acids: CSVSTAVEGYTF.

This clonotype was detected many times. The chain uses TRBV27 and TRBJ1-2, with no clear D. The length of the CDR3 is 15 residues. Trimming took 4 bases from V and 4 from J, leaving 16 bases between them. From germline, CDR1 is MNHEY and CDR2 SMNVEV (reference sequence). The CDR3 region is CASSYEARPFYGYTF. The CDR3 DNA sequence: TGTGCCAGCAGTTACGAGGCGCGGCCGTTCTATGGCTACACCTTC.

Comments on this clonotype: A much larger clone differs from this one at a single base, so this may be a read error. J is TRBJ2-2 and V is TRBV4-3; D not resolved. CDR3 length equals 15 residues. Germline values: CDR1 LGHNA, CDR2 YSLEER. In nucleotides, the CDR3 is TGCGCCAGCAGCTATCGCACTACGAACAACGGGGAGCTGTTTTTT. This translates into CASSYRTTNNGELFF.

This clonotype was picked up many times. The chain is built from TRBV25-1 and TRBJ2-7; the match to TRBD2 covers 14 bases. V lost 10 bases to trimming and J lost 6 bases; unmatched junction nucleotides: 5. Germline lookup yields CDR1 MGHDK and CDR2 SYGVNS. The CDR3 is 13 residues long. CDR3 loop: CATGLAGGGEQYF. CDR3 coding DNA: TGTGCCACCGGACTAGCGGGAGGTGGCGAGCAGTACTTC.